The 29 T cell receptor beta chains below come from one sample, sequenced in a study of blood T cell repertoires in COVID-19. Assay used: immunoSEQ multiplex PCR; TCRdb lists only in-frame clones, some missing. The sample shows 50,000 to 60,000 clones, roughly 80% of them seen only once. Material: peripheral blood. These receptors were taken from a human donor in a cohort sampled during active or convalescent COVID-19.

The V call is TRBV19, the J call TRBJ2-3; D perhaps matches TRBD2 (5 bases). The CDR3 loop spans 14 amino acids. The germline gives CDR1 LNHDA, CDR2 SQIVND (reference sequence). The ends were cut back, 2 bases at V and 2 bases at J, with 8 bases in the middle. CDR3 amino acids: CASSIPGNTDTQYF. The CDR3 DNA sequence: TGTGCCAGTAGTATACCGGGGAACACAGATACGCAGTATTTT.

This chain joins TRBV14 and TRBJ2-7, with 8 bases fitting TRBD1. With 4 bases clipped from V and 0 bases from J, the junction kept 8 bases outside the gene matches. There are 16 residues in the CDR3. In germline, CDR1 is SGHDN, CDR2 FVKESK. CDR3 nucleotide sequence: TGTGCCAGCAGCCCCCGGACAGGGCGTAACTCCTACGAGCAGTACTTC. Translating it yields CASSPRTGRNSYEQYF. The whole variable domain, remainder taken from reference TRBV14 and TRBJ2-7, is EAGVTQFPSHSVIEKGQTVTLRCDPISGHDNLYWYRRVMGKEIKFLLHFVKESKQDESGMPNNRFLAERTGGTYSTLKVQPAELEDSGVYFCASSPRTGRNSYEQYFGPGTRLTVT.

As DNA, the CDR3 is TGTGCCAGCAGCCGGACAGGGGACTATGGCTACACCTTC. Translation: CASSRTGDYGYTF. V and J are TRBV6-2 or TRBV6-3 and TRBJ1-2; 9 bases are a match to TRBD1. The CDR3 runs to 13 residues. The V segment lost 6 bases and the J segment 3 bases; nucleotides outside the gene matches: 2. Germline loops: CDR1 MNHEY, CDR2 SVGEGT.

The V and J genes are TRBV4-2 and TRBJ1-2, with D hard to call. Trimming left V 0 bases short and J 4 bases short, with 9 bases between. Germline CDR1 reads LGHNA; CDR2 reads YNFKEQ. The CDR3 runs 14 residues. The CDR3 reads CASSQDSRSYGYTF. CDR3 in DNA: TGTGCCAGCAGCCAAGATTCAAGGAGCTATGGCTACACCTTC.

There are a few counts of this clone. The chain has TRBV5-4 and TRBJ1-2; 8 bases agree with TRBD1. The J segment lost 7 bases and the V segment lost 3 bases, leaving 5 bases of the junction unmatched. CDR3 length: 13 amino acids. CDR1 is SGHNT and CDR2 is YYREEE in the germline V gene (reference sequence). CDR3 sequence reads: CASSSQGAGGYTF. As DNA, the CDR3 is TGTGCCAGCAGCTCTCAGGGGGCCGGTGGCTACACCTTC. Variable domain in full (rest from reference TRBV5-4 and TRBJ1-2): ETGVTQSPTHLIKTRGQQVTLRCSSQSGHNTVSWYQQALGQGPQFIFQYYREEENGRGNFPPRFSGLQFPNYSSELNVNALELDDSALYLCASSSQGAGGYTFGSGTRLTVV.

This chain connects TRBV19 to TRBJ2-5, with 10 bases identical to TRBD1. The CDR3 has 14 amino acids. The J segment lost 4 bases and the V segment lost 5 bases, leaving 4 bases of the junction unmatched. In germline, CDR1 is LNHDA, CDR2 SQIVND (reference sequence). CDR3 loop: CASSPRTGGETQYF. CDR3 in DNA: TGTGCCAGTAGTCCCCGGACAGGGGGAGAGACCCAGTACTTC.

The gene calls are TRBV6-2 or TRBV6-3 and TRBJ2-1, with 12 bases aligning to TRBD2. The germline CDR1 and CDR2 sequences are MNHEY and SVGEGT. V was clipped by 4 bases and J by 8 bases; unmatched bases: 12. CDR3 length: 17 residues. CDR3 sequence (DNA): TGTGCCAGCAGTTCCAACCGACTAGCGGGGGTGAAGGATGAGCAGTTCTTC. Protein: CASSSNRLAGVKDEQFF.

The rearrangement links TRBV3-1 (or the pseudogene TRBV3-2) to TRBJ2-6; no definite D call. The germline V and J ends were trimmed by 7 bases and 2 bases, with 9 bases remaining between them. Germline V gene sequence: CDR1 LGHDT, CDR2 YNNKEL (reference sequence). CDR3 size: 14 residues. DNA for the CDR3: TGTGCCAGCACCCTTAGTGCTGGGGCCAACGTCCTGACTTTC. This gives the protein CASTLSAGANVLTF.

The chain carries TRBV4-3 and TRBJ1-3; D is uncertain. The V end was cut by 1 base, the J end by 7 bases, with 11 bases between. Germline CDR1 LGHNA, CDR2 YSLEER. The CDR3 runs to 14 residues. CDR3 sequence reads: CASSQGAGLNTIYF. CDR3 DNA: TGCGCCAGCAGCCAAGGGGCGGGGTTGAACACCATATATTTT.

The CDR3 is CASRRDRGIEGTEAFF. In DNA form, the CDR3 reads TGTGCCAGCCGCCGGGACAGGGGGATTGAGGGCACTGAAGCTTTCTTT. The J gene is TRBJ1-1, the V gene TRBV5-4, with TRBD1 matching over 11 bases. Germline V gene data show CDR1 as SGHNT and CDR2 as YYREEE (reference sequence). CDR3 length equals 16 residues. V lost 7 bases to trimming and J lost 4 bases; unmatched junction nucleotides: 12.

This rearrangement joins TRBV7-2 to TRBJ1-2; D possibly corresponds to TRBD1 (6 bases). CDR1 and CDR2 (germline): SGHTA, FQGNSA. The CDR3 spans 15 residues. V was pared by 1 base and J by 1 base, with 10 bases between. The CDR3, as DNA: TGTGCCAGCAGCTTAGATGTCAGGGGTAACTATGGCTACACCTTC. It codes for CASSLDVRGNYGYTF.

The rearrangement links TRBV11-3 to TRBJ2-1, with 9 bases lining up with TRBD2. The length of the CDR3 is 14 residues. Trimming cost V 3 bases and J 7 bases; bases outside gene matches: 4. The germline V gene has CDR1 SGHNT and CDR2 YENEEA. This chain's CDR3 is CASSFASGVNEQFF. DNA of the CDR3: TGTGCCAGCAGCTTTGCTAGCGGGGTAAATGAGCAGTTCTTC.

V is TRBV9 and J is TRBJ1-2, with D hard to call. Trimming stripped 4 bases from V and 3 bases from J, with 13 bases between. This CDR3 is built from 14 residues. Germline lookup yields CDR1 SGDLS and CDR2 YYNGEE. The CDR3 region is CASSPPAGDYGYTF. CDR3 sequence (DNA): TGTGCCAGCAGCCCCCCCGCGGGCGACTATGGCTACACCTTC.

The chain links TRBV3-1 (or the pseudogene TRBV3-2) to TRBJ2-2; TRBD2 matches at 10 bases. J lost 8 bases, V lost 1 base, and 7 bases had no gene match. The CDR3 extends over 16 amino acids. Germline lookup yields CDR1 LGHDT and CDR2 YNNKEL (reference sequence). The CDR3 spells CASSQGLAGPGGELFF. The DNA of the CDR3 is TGTGCCAGCAGCCAAGGACTAGCGGGCCCCGGGGGGGAGCTGTTTTTT.

The chain links TRBV19 to TRBJ1-4, with D possibly matching TRBD1 (5 bases). Germline assignment: CDR1 LNHDA and CDR2 SQIVND (reference sequence). CDR3 length: 15 residues. V gave up 5 bases and J gave up 8 bases, with 18 bases separating them. DNA of the CDR3: TGTGCCAGTAGTGACGCCGGCACAGGTGGAGAAAAACTGTTTTTT. It translates to CASSDAGTGGEKLFF.

This clone came up once. The rearrangement uses TRBV5-6 and TRBJ1-3; D is unresolved. The V end was cut by 4 bases, the J end by 0 bases, with 8 bases between. Germline assignment: CDR1 SGHDT and CDR2 YYEEEE. The CDR3 contains 14 residues. The CDR3 spells CASSPTYSGNTIYF. The CDR3 region has the DNA TGTGCCAGCAGCCCGACTTACTCTGGAAACACCATATATTTT.

V and J are TRBV5-6 and TRBJ1-5, with D perhaps TRBD1 (6 bases). The length of the CDR3 is 15 residues. Per germline, CDR1 SGHDT and CDR2 YYEEEE. Between the trimmed V and J ends, which lost 4 bases and 0 bases, there was a span of 11 bases. CDR3 sequence: CASSGTGFSNQPQHF. Written as DNA, the CDR3 is TGTGCCAGCAGCGGAACAGGGTTTAGCAATCAGCCCCAGCATTTT. The full variable domain, in which reference TRBV5-6 and TRBJ1-5 provide the parts outside the CDR3, is DAGVTQSPTHLIKTRGQQVTLRCSPKSGHDTVSWYQQALGQGPQFIFQYYEEEERQRGNFPDRFSGHQFPNYSSELNVNALLLGDSALYLCASSGTGFSNQPQHFGDGTRLSIL.

The chain joins TRBV9 to TRBJ2-1; 11 positions match TRBD2. J lost 6 bases, V lost 4 bases, and 12 bases had no gene match. The CDR3 extends over 17 amino acids. Germline V CDR1 and CDR2: SGDLS, YYNGEE. The CDR3 region is CASSSLAGGPRFNEQFF. The DNA of the CDR3 is TGTGCCAGCAGCTCTCTAGCGGGGGGCCCCCGTTTCAATGAGCAGTTCTTC.

This clone is a singleton in its sample. The chain carries TRBV10-3 and TRBJ1-2; D remains ambiguous. The V and J ends lost 6 bases and 7 bases respectively, with 12 bases between them. Germline V gene lookup returns CDR1 ENHRY and CDR2 SYGVKD. This CDR3 spans 12 amino acids. CDR3 sequence: CAISVDEGGYTF. The CDR3 nucleotides read TGTGCCATCAGCGTAGACGAGGGTGGCTACACCTTC.

V gene TRBV19 combines with J gene TRBJ1-2; 12 positions match TRBD1. The CDR3 is 15 amino acids. Per the germline V gene, CDR1 is LNHDA and CDR2 is SQIVND (reference sequence). J was trimmed by 7 bases and V by 7 bases; bases with no gene match: 10. The CDR3 DNA reads TGTGCCAGTAAGGCAGATTGGGACAGGGGGCCTGGCTACACCTTC. Translated, it gives CASKADWDRGPGYTF.

The chain combines TRBV5-4 with TRBJ2-5, with 7 bases matching TRBD1. The CDR3 has 15 residues. Germline CDR1 is SGHNT and CDR2 is YYREEE (reference sequence). Unmatched junction bases numbered 5, after V lost 2 bases and J lost 1 base. For the CDR3, the DNA is TGTGCCAGCAGCTTCCCGGGACAGCGCCAAGAGACCCAGTACTTC. It translates to CASSFPGQRQETQYF.

The chain is built from TRBV6-5 and TRBJ2-7; TRBD2 might be the D (7 bases). Germline loops: CDR1 MNHEY, CDR2 SVGAGI. The V gene lost 8 bases and the J gene lost 4 bases, with 15 bases spanning the gap. The CDR3 loop spans 13 amino acids. The CDR3 loop is CASWGGAEYEQYF. Written as DNA, the CDR3 is TGTGCCAGCTGGGGGGGGGCAGAGTACGAGCAGTACTTC.

The genes are TRBV5-5 and TRBJ2-7, with 8 bases aligning to TRBD1. V was pared by 0 bases and J by 5 bases, with 10 bases of the junction left unmatched. Germline V CDR1 and CDR2: SGHKS, YYEKEE (reference sequence). This CDR3 region has 16 residues. The CDR3 DNA is TGTGCCAGCAGCTTGGCCACCCAGGGGGCTCTCGACGAGCAGTACTTC. Translation: CASSLATQGALDEQYF.

The count of this clone is one. The genes are TRBV10-3 and TRBJ2-3; 7 positions agree with TRBD2. Germline assignment: CDR1 ENHRY and CDR2 SYGVKD. The CDR3 contains 15 residues. Unmatched junction bases numbered 5, after V lost 1 base and J lost 4 bases. CDR3 region: CAISELSSGPDTQYF. The CDR3 DNA follows: TGTGCCATCAGTGAGTTGTCTAGCGGCCCAGATACGCAGTATTTT.

The rearrangement joins TRBV2 to TRBJ2-5; 12 bases agree with TRBD2. Germline CDR1 and CDR2: SNHLY and FYNNEI. This CDR3 comprises 15 residues. V lost 9 bases to trimming and J lost 2 bases; unmatched junction nucleotides: 7. As DNA, the CDR3 is TGTGCCAGGAGGGAGCTAGCGGGGGGGCAAGAGACCCAGTACTTC. It is translated as CARRELAGGQETQYF.

The V call is TRBV29-1, the J call TRBJ1-1, with D uncertain. Between the trimmed V and J ends, which lost 2 bases and 5 bases, there was a span of 15 bases. Germline lookup yields CDR1 SQVTM and CDR2 ANQGSEA. This CDR3 is built from 14 residues. The DNA for the CDR3 is TGCAGCGTTGAATCGGGTGCGCGGAAGACTGAAGCTTTCTTT. Translated, it gives CSVESGARKTEAFF.

The rearrangement uses TRBV11-1 and TRBJ1-2; TRBD1 aligns across 12 bases. Germline V CDR1 and CDR2: SGHAT, FQDESV (reference sequence). V lost 3 bases, J lost 2 bases, and 4 bases stayed unmatched. The CDR3 runs to 16 residues. The DNA of the CDR3 is TGTGCCAGCAGCTTGGGACAGGGGGCCCCCAACTATGGCTACACCTTC. This gives the protein CASSLGQGAPNYGYTF. Based on the CDR3 plus reference TRBV11-1 and TRBJ1-2, the full variable domain is EAEVAQSPRYKITEKSQAVAFWCDPISGHATLYWYRQILGQGPELLVQFQDESVVDDSQLPKDRFSAERLKGVDSTLKIQPAELGDSAMYLCASSLGQGAPNYGYTFGSGTRLTVV.

The chain couples TRBV24-1 to TRBJ2-5; TRBD2 is a possible D gene (5 bases). There are 13 residues in the CDR3. V lost 9 bases and J lost 5, with 15 bases in between. The germline V gene has CDR1 KGHDR and CDR2 SFDVKD. The CDR3 region is CATRTPPRETQYF. In DNA form, the CDR3 reads TGTGCCACCCGGACTCCTCCGAGGGAGACCCAGTACTTC.

This clone was found once. The chain combines TRBV5-1 with TRBJ2-3, with 7 bases identical to TRBD1. Germline CDR1 and CDR2: SGHRS and YFSETQ. V was pared by 2 bases and J by 4 bases, with 4 bases of the junction left unmatched. CDR3 length equals 14 residues. The CDR3 reads CASSLRTGPDTQYF. Here the CDR3 DNA reads TGCGCCAGCAGCTTAAGGACAGGTCCAGATACGCAGTATTTT.